One and the same sample provided the 16 T cell receptor beta chains below, sequenced in a study of identical twins. TCRdb redid the calling of the 5' RACE reads with MiXCR, one entry per CDR3 protein. The profile shows about 530,000 distinct CDR3 sequences, approximately 20% of them singletons. The same data also contributed to another study, on yellow fever vaccine responses in identical twins.

The material sequenced was CD4+ T cells sorted from blood. The source of these receptors is a woman under 30 in good health.

The chain links TRBV3-1 to TRBJ2-1; TRBD2 aligns across 10 bases. Unmatched junction bases numbered 7, after V lost 0 bases and J lost 11 bases. This CDR3 comprises 15 residues. Germline assignment: CDR1 LGHDT and CDR2 YNNKEL (reference sequence). CDR3 residues: CASSQDSTSGVQQFF. The CDR3 region has the DNA TGTGCCAGCAGCCAAGATAGCACTAGCGGGGTACAGCAGTTCTTC.

The rearrangement uses TRBV3-1 and TRBJ2-7, with 11 bases aligning to TRBD2. The V and J ends lost 0 bases and 3 bases, in that order; junction bases with no gene match: 4. Germline V lookup: CDR1 LGHDT, CDR2 YNNKEL (reference sequence). CDR3 length: 16 residues. The CDR3, as DNA: TGTGCCAGCAGCCAAGATCTCGGGACTAGCGGCTACGAGCAGTACTTC. The encoded protein is CASSQDLGTSGYEQYF.

The V call is TRBV28, the J call TRBJ2-7; D possibly corresponds to TRBD2 (5 bases). The germline V gene encodes CDR1 MDHEN and CDR2 SYDVKM. This CDR3 comprises 15 residues. V lost 5 bases to trimming and J lost 6 bases, with 20 bases between them. The CDR3 is CASSAPRPRGFEQYF. The CDR3 DNA reads TGTGCCAGCAGTGCCCCCCGGCCGCGCGGGTTCGAGCAGTACTTC. Full variable domain (outside the CDR3, taken from reference TRBV28 and TRBJ2-7): DVKVTQSSRYLVKRTGEKVFLECVQDMDHENMFWYRQDPGLGLRLIYFSYDVKMKEKGDIPEGYSVSREKKERFSLILESASTNQTSMYLCASSAPRPRGFEQYFGPGTRLTVT.

This clonotype was observed a few times. The chain combines TRBV6-5 with TRBJ2-7, with D tentatively TRBD1 (6 bases). CDR3 size: 14 residues. Trimming removed 4 bases from V and 4 bases from J, with 14 bases in between. The V gene's germline CDR1 is MNHEY and CDR2 SVGAGI. The CDR3 sequence: CASSLDRRLYEQYV. CDR3 nucleotides: TGTGCCAGCAGTTTGGACAGAAGGCTTTACGAGCAGTACGTC.

V gene TRBV5-5 combines with J gene TRBJ1-2; D remains ambiguous. CDR1 and CDR2 (germline): SGHKS, YYEKEE (reference sequence). This CDR3 comprises 14 residues. V was clipped by 4 bases and J by 1 base, with 11 bases between them. DNA for the CDR3: TGTGCCAGCAGCCGTCGGACGGATAACTATGGCTACACCTTC. It specifies CASSRRTDNYGYTF.

The chain has TRBV5-4 and TRBJ2-5, with 7 bases lining up with TRBD2. With 4 bases clipped from V and 2 bases from J, the junction kept 5 bases outside the gene matches. This CDR3 is built from 14 residues. Germline V CDR1 and CDR2: SGHNT, YYREEE (reference sequence). Here the CDR3 reads CASSKAGVQETQYF. The CDR3 nucleotides read TGTGCCAGCAGCAAGGCGGGGGTACAAGAGACCCAGTACTTC.

This sequence joins TRBV19 and TRBJ1-1, with TRBD1 as a possible D gene (5 bases). Germline CDR1 reads LNHDA; CDR2 reads SQIVND (reference sequence). V lost 3 bases to trimming and J lost 0 bases, with 17 bases between them. This CDR3 is 17 amino acids long. The CDR3 DNA reads TGTGCCAGTAGTATCCGGGGCCTAGATATCATGAACACTGAAGCTTTCTTT. Its protein is CASSIRGLDIMNTEAFF.

V usage is TRBV6-6 and J usage is TRBJ2-7; 9 positions match TRBD1. V was clipped by 6 bases and J by 2 bases; unmatched bases: 2. Germline CDR1 reads MNHNY; CDR2 reads SVGAGI (reference sequence). The CDR3 has 13 amino acids. This CDR3 is CASRRTGAYEQYF. The CDR3 DNA reads as TGTGCCAGCAGAAGGACAGGGGCCTACGAGCAGTACTTC.

This clonotype appeared a few times. The genes are TRBV12-3 or TRBV12-4 and TRBJ2-7; TRBD2 matches 11 bases. This CDR3 spans 14 amino acids. V shed 5 bases and J 0 bases; nucleotides not matched to a gene: 0. CDR3 sequence (DNA): TGTGCCAGCAGTACTAGCGGGGGCTCCTACGAGCAGTACTTC. Its translation: CASSTSGGSYEQYF.

V is TRBV7-9 and J is TRBJ1-2; TRBD1 might be the D (5 bases). CDR1 is SEHNR, CDR2 FQNEAQ, per germline (reference sequence). The CDR3 is made up of 14 amino acids. The V end was cut by 3 bases, the J end by 5 bases, with 13 bases between. The DNA of the CDR3 is TGTGCCAGCAGCTTGACAGTGGAGAAGTATGGCTACACCTTC. This codes for CASSLTVEKYGYTF.

This clonotype came up a few times. This rearrangement joins TRBV29-1 to TRBJ1-1, with D tentatively TRBD1 (6 bases). Germline-derived CDR1 and CDR2 are SQVTM and ANQGSEA. This CDR3 has 11 amino acids. Trimming cost V 7 bases and J 7 bases, with 13 bases left between them. The CDR3 region is CSGDRRGEAFF. CDR3 sequence (DNA): TGCAGCGGCGACAGGCGGGGTGAAGCTTTCTTT.

The chain has TRBV24-1 and TRBJ2-2, with D hard to call. In germline, CDR1 is KGHDR, CDR2 SFDVKD. This CDR3 region has 12 residues. Trimming took off 7 bases at V and 7 bases at J, with 9 bases between the two ends. The CDR3 coding sequence is TGTGCCACCAGCCGACTTAACGGGGAGCTGTTTTTT. It yields the protein CATSRLNGELFF.

This clonotype was counted a few times. This chain connects TRBV20-1 to TRBJ2-7, with TRBD1 matching over 9 bases. Germline values: CDR1 DFQATT, CDR2 SNEGSKA (reference sequence). The CDR3 has 12 amino acids. The V segment lost 6 bases and the J segment 5 bases; nucleotides outside the gene matches: 5. The CDR3 DNA follows: TGCAGTGCAGGGACAGGGCCTGACGAGCAGTACTTC. Protein product: CSAGTGPDEQYF.

This clonotype was seen only a few times. The chain is built from TRBV9 and TRBJ1-1; perhaps TRBD1 as D (5 bases). Deletions cut 0 bases from V and 2 bases from J, with 17 bases between. Germline CDR1 SGDLS, CDR2 YYNGEE. This CDR3 comprises 17 residues. The chain's CDR3 is CASSVGLGDRSNTEAFF. The DNA of the CDR3 is TGTGCCAGCAGCGTAGGTTTGGGGGATAGATCTAACACTGAAGCTTTCTTT.

V and J are TRBV7-9 and TRBJ2-7, with D possibly TRBD1 on 5 matching bases. CDR3 length equals 15 residues. Trimming took 1 base from V and 0 from J, leaving 10 bases between them. The germline CDR1 and CDR2 sequences are SEHNR and FQNEAQ (reference sequence). For the CDR3, the DNA is TGTGCCAGCAGCTTAGAAGGGGCCAGCTCCTACGAGCAGTACTTC. This sequence encodes CASSLEGASSYEQYF.

J is TRBJ2-5 and V is TRBV6-2 or TRBV6-3; maybe TRBD2 (5 bases). The V and J ends lost 0 bases and 3 bases respectively, with 14 bases between them. The germline V gene encodes CDR1 MNHEY and CDR2 SVGEGT. There are 16 residues in the CDR3. CDR3 sequence (DNA): TGTGCCAGCAGTTACTCCCCAGCGGAAATCAAAGAGACCCAGTACTTC. It translates to CASSYSPAEIKETQYF.